The T cell receptor beta chain described here comes from a study of cytomegalovirus exposure and HLA in healthy donors. General study findings and limits: It was reported in a later analysis that an Asian-associated ancestry cluster showed fewer N-insertions than the roughly 710-donor mean. Being productive about 90% or about 30% of the time was typical of most TCR beta V segments in an earlier analysis. In vitro confirmation showed a few CMV-associated chains to be CMV antigen specific.

The CDR3 loop spans 12 amino acids. Trimming pared 2 bases from V and 9 bases from J, leaving 8 bases between. CDR1 and CDR2 (germline): ENHRY, SYGVKD. The PCR had 60 Vbeta and 13 Jbeta primers. The protocol was immunoSEQ multiplex PCR, while the TCRdb copy is restricted to in-frame clones and leaves out a portion. Of 30,000 to 40,000 clones in the sample, about 80% are singletons; the top ten hold approximately 6%. As regards this clone: Its antigen is undetermined.

This chain joins TRBV10-3 and TRBJ2-1; D gene ambiguous. The sequence derives from a male donor in good health and CMV-seronegative. The sequencing input was PBMCs. The CDR3: CAISEVLGEQFF. CDR3 sequence (DNA): TGTGCCATCAGTGAGGTCCTCGGTGAGCAGTTCTTC.